This T cell receptor (beta chain) came from a study of blood T cell repertoires in COVID-19. Across the study: From the United States, Italy and Spain came samples of acute and convalescent COVID-19. PBMCs, B-cell-depleted T cells, or T cells were the source of the cDNA or gDNA that made up the material.

The authors' processing: Reference gene primers were amplified, and this amplification served to estimate nucleated cell counts. Clones were read by immunoSEQ multiplex PCR, and TCRdb kept only the in-frame ones, dropping some. Clone size and V and J calls were adopted from that table, with D and trimming inferred from the DNA. The table shows under 250,000 clones, with roughly 90% occurring only once. V was trimmed by 2 bases and J by 0 bases, leaving 12 bases between them. CDR1 and CDR2 from the germline V gene are SGDLS and YYNGEE. The CDR3 sequence is 16 residues long. Sequencing used peripheral blood. The sequence derives from a woman aged 35 to 49 with acute or convalescent COVID-19. The rearrangement joins TRBV9 to TRBJ1-3, with TRBD1 as a possible D gene (5 bases). CDR3 DNA: TGTGCCAGCAGCGTTTTTAGCGGGGGCTCTGGAAACACCATATATTTT. This codes for CASSVFSGGSGNTIYF.